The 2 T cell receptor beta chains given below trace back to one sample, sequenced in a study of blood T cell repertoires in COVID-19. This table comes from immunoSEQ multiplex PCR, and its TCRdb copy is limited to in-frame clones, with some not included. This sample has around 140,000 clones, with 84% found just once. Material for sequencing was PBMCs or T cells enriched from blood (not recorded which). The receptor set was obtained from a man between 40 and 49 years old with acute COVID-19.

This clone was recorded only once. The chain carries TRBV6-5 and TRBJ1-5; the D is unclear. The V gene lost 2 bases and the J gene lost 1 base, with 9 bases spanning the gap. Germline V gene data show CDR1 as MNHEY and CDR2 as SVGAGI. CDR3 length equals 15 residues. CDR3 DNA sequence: TGTGCCAGCAGTTACGCGGAAGGCAGCAATCAGCCCCAGCATTTT. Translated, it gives CASSYAEGSNQPQHF.

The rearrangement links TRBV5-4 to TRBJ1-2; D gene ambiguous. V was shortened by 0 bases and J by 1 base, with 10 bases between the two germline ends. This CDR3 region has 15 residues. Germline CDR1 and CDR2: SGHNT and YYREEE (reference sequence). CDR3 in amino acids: CASSLGGTLNYGYTF. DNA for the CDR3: TGTGCCAGCAGCTTGGGCGGCACCCTTAACTATGGCTACACCTTC.